This is a list of T cell receptor beta chains from one sample in a study of cytomegalovirus exposure and HLA in healthy donors. The data were produced by immunoSEQ multiplex PCR, yet TCRdb's version contains in-frame clones alone and is incomplete. Of over 120,000 clones in the sample, 70% were seen once. Sequencing was performed on PBMCs. The receptors shown here come from a woman aged 55-70 years in good health and CMV-seropositive. Both conserved end residues are part of each CDR3. The D gene is left open where the match is weak. Clone size appears in some rows only: once, few, many, or a class for an expanded clone.

v_call,d_call,clone_size,j_call,cdr3_aa,cdr3_nt
TRBV27,-,few,TRBJ2-7,CASSLQGSYEQYF,TGTGCCAGCAGTTTACAGGGGTCCTACGAGCAGTACTTC
TRBV19,-,-,TRBJ2-7,CASSLGQGYEQYF,TGTGCCAGTAGTCTAGGACAAGGCTACGAGCAGTACTTC
TRBV30,-,few,TRBJ1-5,CAWAADFYQPQHF,TGTGCCTGGGCAGCGGACTTCTATCAGCCCCAGCATTTT
TRBV5-1,-,few,TRBJ1-1,CASSLGVHTEAFF,TGCGCCAGCAGCTTGGGAGTCCACACTGAAGCTTTCTTT
TRBV6-6,-,once,TRBJ2-1,CASSYVQSGRNEQFF,TGTGCCAGCAGTTACGTTCAGAGCGGGCGTAATGAGCAGTTCTTC
TRBV7-7,-,-,TRBJ2-5,CASSLGHLETQYF,TGTGCTAGCAGCTTAGGGCATTTAGAGACCCAGTACTTC
TRBV12-5,TRBD2,-,TRBJ2-1,CASGPGGVERNEQFF,TGTGCTAGTGGTCCCGGGGGGGTGGAGAGGAATGAGCAGTTCTTC
TRBV9,TRBD2,few,TRBJ2-5,CASSQTSGRETQYF,TGTGCCAGCAGCCAGACTAGCGGGAGAGAGACCCAGTACTTC
TRBV5-1,TRBD1,few,TRBJ2-7,CASSPGTGSYEQYF,TGCGCCAGCAGCCCCGGGACAGGGTCGTACGAGCAGTACTTC
TRBV5-4,TRBD1,few,TRBJ1-1,CASRATGSSTEAFF,TGTGCCAGCAGGGCGACAGGGTCCAGCACTGAAGCTTTCTTT
TRBV27,TRBD2,-,TRBJ2-3,CASSSSGRRVTDTQYF,TGTGCCAGCAGCTCTAGCGGGAGACGGGTCACAGATACGCAGTATTTT
TRBV25-1,TRBD2,-,TRBJ2-2,CASSAPGGVDGELFF,TGTGCCAGCAGTGCCCCGGGGGGTGTTGACGGGGAGCTGTTTTTT
TRBV5-1,TRBD2,-,TRBJ2-7,CASSLTSGRYEQYF,TGCGCCAGCAGCTTAACTAGCGGGAGATACGAGCAGTACTTC
TRBV10-1,TRBD2,-,TRBJ2-7,CASSPAGGEQYF,TGCGCCAGCAGCCCGGCGGGAGGCGAGCAGTACTTC
TRBV4-2,-,-,TRBJ1-5,CASSQDQAQPQHF,TGTGCCAGCAGCCAAGATCAGGCCCAGCCCCAGCATTTT
TRBV6-5,-,-,TRBJ1-4,CASSRGGEKLFF,TGTGCCAGCAGTCGTGGAGGGGAAAAACTGTTTTTT
TRBV16,-,-,TRBJ2-7,CASSPNGIYEQYF,TGTGCCAGCAGCCCGAACGGGATCTACGAGCAGTACTTC
TRBV5-1,TRBD2,-,TRBJ2-1,CASSLTPAGVSSEQFF,TGCGCCAGCAGCTTGACCCCAGCGGGAGTGTCAAGTGAGCAGTTCTTC
TRBV6-5,-,few,TRBJ2-7,CASTFGPAGEQYF,TGTGCCAGCACCTTCGGCCCGGCGGGTGAGCAGTACTTC
TRBV28,TRBD1,-,TRBJ1-1,CASSSTGIRNTEAFF,TGTGCCAGCAGTTCGACAGGGATTCGGAACACTGAAGCTTTCTTT
TRBV5-1,TRBD2,few,TRBJ2-2,CASRPAGNTGELFF,TGCGCCAGCAGACCAGCGGGAAACACCGGGGAGCTGTTTTTT
TRBV27,TRBD2,few,TRBJ2-3,CASSARTSGSRGDTQYF,TGTGCCAGCAGTGCTAGGACTAGCGGGTCCCGTGGAGATACGCAGTATTTT
TRBV25-1,-,-,TRBJ1-2,CASSELRGGYTF,TGTGCCAGCAGTGAATTAAGGGGGGGCTACACCTTC
TRBV9,-,-,TRBJ2-1,CASSVAPGSDGEQFF,TGTGCCAGCAGCGTAGCCCCAGGATCGGATGGTGAGCAGTTCTTC
TRBV9,-,-,TRBJ2-2,CASSVEPLRGELFF,TGTGCCAGCAGCGTAGAACCCTTGCGCGGGGAGCTGTTTTTT
TRBV18,-,few,TRBJ2-2,CACPSGGNTGELFF,TGTGCCTGCCCGAGTGGTGGGAACACCGGGGAGCTGTTTTTT
TRBV14,-,-,TRBJ2-5,CASSAGRYDQETQYF,TGTGCCAGCAGCGCGGGCAGATATGACCAAGAGACCCAGTACTTC
TRBV10-3,-,-,TRBJ2-4,CAVGDTAKNIQYF,TGTGCCGTAGGGGACACAGCCAAAAACATTCAGTACTTC
TRBV2,-,few,TRBJ1-5,CASSDRGERQPQHF,TGTGCCAGCAGTGACAGGGGAGAGCGCCAGCCCCAGCATTTT
TRBV5-1,TRBD1,once,TRBJ2-3,CASSLQKPGQGAKADTQYF,TGCGCCAGCAGCTTACAGAAACCGGGACAGGGGGCTAAAGCAGATACGCAGTATTTT
TRBV2,TRBD1,-,TRBJ1-1,CASSLTGTATEAFF,TGTGCCAGCAGTCTAACTGGGACAGCGACTGAAGCTTTCTTT
TRBV2,TRBD2,few,TRBJ2-2,CASSDSSGIGELFF,TGTGCCAGCAGTGACAGCAGCGGGATTGGGGAGCTGTTTTTT
TRBV30,-,-,TRBJ1-6,CAWSVRPAGLINSPLHF,TGTGCCTGGAGTGTACGTCCTGCTGGACTGATCAATTCACCCCTCCACTTT
TRBV27,-,-,TRBJ2-7,CASSPPLRDEQYF,TGTGCCAGCAGTCCCCCCCTCAGGGATGAGCAGTACTTC
TRBV11-3,TRBD1,-,TRBJ2-3,CASSLSRGQGTQYF,TGTGCCAGCAGCCTTTCCCGCGGACAGGGTACGCAGTATTTT
TRBV6-1,TRBD1,-,TRBJ2-2,CASSEVYGTGGTGELFF,TGTGCCAGCAGTGAAGTCTACGGGACAGGGGGGACCGGGGAGCTGTTTTTT
TRBV7-9,-,-,TRBJ2-7,CASSLARAGEEQYF,TGTGCCAGCAGCTTAGCGAGGGCAGGGGAAGAGCAGTACTTC
TRBV28,TRBD1,-,TRBJ1-2,CASMTGGLYGYTF,TGTGCCAGCATGACAGGGGGCCTCTATGGCTACACCTTC
TRBV5-1,-,-,TRBJ2-1,CASSLDTSNEQFF,TGCGCCAGCAGCTTGGACACCTCCAATGAGCAGTTCTTC
TRBV6-5,-,few,TRBJ2-1,CASSYSEGPYNEQFF,TGTGCCAGCAGTTACTCGGAGGGACCCTACAATGAGCAGTTCTTC
TRBV10-3,TRBD2,-,TRBJ2-7,CAISSTSGAYEQYF,TGTGCCATCAGTTCGACTAGCGGGGCCTACGAGCAGTACTTC
TRBV6-5,TRBD2,once,TRBJ2-7,CASSRTSGYEQYF,TGTGCCAGCAGTAGGACTAGCGGTTACGAGCAGTACTTC
TRBV5-1,-,-,TRBJ2-2,CASSRGGTNTGELFF,TGCGCCAGCAGCCGAGGAGGAACGAACACCGGGGAGCTGTTTTTT
TRBV7-8,-,few,TRBJ2-7,CASSGRGRTYEQYF,TGTGCCAGCAGCGGCAGGGGCCGTACCTACGAGCAGTACTTC
TRBV18,TRBD1,-,TRBJ1-1,CASSPQQGTPRGMNTEAFF,TGTGCCAGCTCACCACAACAAGGAACGCCCAGGGGGATGAACACTGAAGCTTTCTTT
TRBV6-6,-,few,TRBJ1-1,CASSPTKNTEAFF,TGTGCCAGCAGTCCTACTAAGAACACTGAAGCTTTCTTT
TRBV6-1,-,-,TRBJ1-1,CASSGLEGDTEAFF,TGTGCCAGCAGTGGACTCGAGGGAGATACTGAAGCTTTCTTT
TRBV12-2,-,-,TRBJ2-7,CASRLGSRRWYEQYF,TGTGCAAGTCGCTTAGGGTCTAGAAGGTGGTACGAGCAGTACTTC
TRBV19,TRBD1,-,TRBJ2-7,CASTRSGQGNYEQYF,TGTGCCAGTACCAGGTCGGGACAGGGGAACTACGAGCAGTACTTC
TRBV28,-,-,TRBJ2-5,CASSLYRVEQYF,TGTGCCAGCAGTTTATACAGGGTGGAGCAGTACTTC